The rows below give T cell receptor beta chains drawn from one sample of a study of CD8 T cells in ankylosing spondylitis. In TCRdb, the 5' RACE reads were re-called with MiXCR into one record per CDR3 protein. The sample has about 700,000 distinct CDR3 sequences, about 20% seen once; the top ten hold 15% to 20%. Sequenced sample: blood, either unsorted or a sorted T cell fraction (not recorded which). The receptor set was obtained from a male donor with ankylosing spondylitis. Each CDR3 is given with its conserved first and last residue. A D gene is named only where the DNA matches it firmly. Rows may omit the clone size; those that give it use once, few, many or a size class.

V gene: TRBV27; clone size: NA; D gene: TRBD2; J gene: TRBJ2-1; CDR3 DNA: TGTGCCAGCAGTCCCGGGACTAGTATTCGGGCACACTACAATGAGCAGTTCTTC; CDR3 protein: CASSPGTSIRAHYNEQFF
V gene: TRBV18; clone size: NA; D gene: NA; J gene: TRBJ2-5; CDR3 DNA: TGTGCCAGCTCACCAGACGAAGAGACCCAGTACTTC; CDR3 protein: CASSPDEETQYF
V gene: TRBV19; clone size: NA; D gene: NA; J gene: TRBJ2-5; CDR3 DNA: TGTGCCAGTAGTATAGAAGGGGCGGAGACCCAGTACTTC; CDR3 protein: CASSIEGAETQYF
V gene: TRBV5-1; clone size: NA; D gene: TRBD1; J gene: TRBJ2-5; CDR3 DNA: TGCGCCAGCAGCCCGGTGGGACAGGGGCGGGAGACCCAGTACTTC; CDR3 protein: CASSPVGQGRETQYF
V gene: TRBV9; clone size: many; D gene: NA; J gene: TRBJ1-2; CDR3 DNA: TGTGCCAGCAGCGAGAGCCGGGGCCTAGGGCGAGTGGGTGTCGATGGCTACACCTTC; CDR3 protein: CASSESRGLGRVGVDGYTF
V gene: TRBV12-3/TRBV12-4; clone size: NA; D gene: TRBD1; J gene: TRBJ1-1; CDR3 DNA: TGTGCCAGCATAAAGACAGGGGGCCGAACTGAAGCTTTCTTT; CDR3 protein: CASIKTGGRTEAFF
V gene: TRBV7-9; clone size: NA; D gene: NA; J gene: TRBJ1-1; CDR3 DNA: TGTGCCAGCAGCCTGTCGCGGGGTTCTGAAGCTTTCTTT; CDR3 protein: CASSLSRGSEAFF
V gene: TRBV20-1; clone size: NA; D gene: NA; J gene: TRBJ1-6; CDR3 DNA: TGCAGTGCCCCCCGTGGGTCCCCCGGTTCACCCCTCCACTTT; CDR3 protein: CSAPRGSPGSPLHF
V gene: TRBV20-1; clone size: NA; D gene: TRBD2; J gene: TRBJ2-3; CDR3 DNA: TGCAGTGCCTCTAGCGGGTTGAGTGCAGATACGCAGTATTTT; CDR3 protein: CSASSGLSADTQYF
V gene: TRBV4-2; clone size: NA; D gene: TRBD1; J gene: TRBJ1-1; CDR3 DNA: TGTGCCAGCAGCCAAGGTGGGACAGGGGGCAATGAAGCTTTCTTT; CDR3 protein: CASSQGGTGGNEAFF
V gene: TRBV29-1; clone size: NA; D gene: TRBD1; J gene: TRBJ1-2; CDR3 DNA: TGCAGCGTTACAGGGGCCGCGGACACAATTTCCTATGGCTACACCTTC; CDR3 protein: CSVTGAADTISYGYTF